A single sample gave rise to the 8 T cell receptor beta chains below, sequenced in a study of PD-L1 blockade in urothelial cancer. Assay: immunoSEQ multiplex PCR; the TCRdb copy retains only in-frame clones and omits some. Among about 41,000 clones, 82% were seen once, and the ten largest hold around 18%. The sample was PBMCs, taken around atezolizumab (anti-PD-L1) treatment. Every receptor here comes from a man between 60 and 75 years old with urothelial cancer.

The chain combines TRBV18 with TRBJ2-5, with D tentatively TRBD1 (6 bases). V dropped 6 bases and J dropped 3 bases, with 20 bases sitting between them. CDR1 is KGHSH and CDR2 is LQKENI in the germline V gene. CDR3 length: 16 amino acids. The CDR3 loop reads CASSHSRQALKETQYF. Written as DNA, the CDR3 is TGTGCCAGCTCTCATTCACGACAGGCCCTGAAAGAGACCCAGTACTTC.

This clone is a singleton in its sample. This chain links TRBV5-1 with TRBJ1-2, with 7 bases matching TRBD1. J was trimmed by 4 bases and V by 3 bases; bases with no gene match: 9. The CDR3 has 15 amino acids. Looked up from germline, CDR1 is SGHRS and CDR2 is YFSETQ. CDR3: CASSSEGGLSYGYTF. DNA of the CDR3: TGCGCCAGCAGCTCCGAAGGGGGCTTGAGCTATGGCTACACCTTC.

The V and J genes are TRBV5-8 and TRBJ2-7, with 11 bases identical to TRBD1. From germline, CDR1 is SGHTS and CDR2 YDEGEE. The CDR3 contains 15 residues. Unmatched junction bases numbered 2, after V lost 0 bases and J lost 3 bases. The chain's CDR3 is CASSLAGTGGYEQYF. Here the CDR3 DNA reads TGTGCCAGCAGCTTGGCCGGGACAGGGGGCTACGAGCAGTACTTC.

The chain uses TRBV7-2 and TRBJ2-7, with 7 nucleotides matching TRBD2. CDR3 length: 14 amino acids. Losses at the gene ends were 2 bases for V and 3 bases for J; bases not matched to a gene: 4. CDR1 and CDR2 (germline): SGHTA, FQGNSA. This chain's CDR3 is CASSLRGDDYEQYF. CDR3 nucleotides: TGTGCCAGCAGCTTACGGGGGGATGACTACGAGCAGTACTTC.

This clone was recorded once. DNA for the CDR3: TGTGCCAGCAGTAGCCGCGGGCAAAGCACAGATACGCAGTATTTT. Its translation: CASSSRGQSTDTQYF. The chain recombines TRBV27 with TRBJ2-3; tentatively, D is TRBD2 (5 bases). The CDR3 totals 15 residues. V was cut by 5 bases and J by 0 bases, with 12 bases left in between. Germline CDR1 MNHEY, CDR2 SMNVEV (reference sequence).

The V call is TRBV28, the J call TRBJ2-5; 7 bases are shared with TRBD1. The CDR3 runs 14 residues. V dropped 5 bases and J dropped 4; count of bases not matched to a gene: 7. The germline gives CDR1 MDHEN, CDR2 SYDVKM. CDR3 sequence reads: CASSVPGQRETQYF. CDR3 DNA: TGTGCCAGCAGTGTACCGGGACAGAGAGAGACCCAGTACTTC.

This sequence joins TRBV27 and TRBJ1-6; tentative D call: TRBD1 (5 bases). Trimming pared 0 bases from V and 7 bases from J, leaving 16 bases between. CDR3 size: 17 residues. CDR1 and CDR2 (germline): MNHEY, SMNVEV (reference sequence). CDR3: CASSLSPGRGQNSPLHF. CDR3 nucleotides: TGTGCCAGCAGTTTATCCCCCGGGCGGGGCCAAAATTCACCCCTCCACTTT.

The chain carries TRBV19 and TRBJ1-5, with TRBD1 as a possible D gene (6 bases). CDR1 and CDR2 from the germline V gene are LNHDA and SQIVND (reference sequence). Trimming stripped 3 bases from V and 7 bases from J, with 7 bases between. The CDR3 contains 12 residues. CDR3 nucleotide sequence: TGTGCCAGTAGTATTGGGACACAGCCCCAGCATTTT. Residues: CASSIGTQPQHF.